This TCR beta chain derives from a study of T cells in Graves' hyperthyroidism and ophthalmopathy. Study in general: Staff took peripheral blood when the initial diagnosis was made, before any treatment began. Study conclusions and caveats: In the blood, most expanded thyroid clonotypes above 0.001 appeared as well.

Inclusion characteristics of ophthalmopathy patients comprised a Clinical Activity Score of at least 3, a NOSPECS grade of at least 4, and duration under 3 months. RNA transcripts yielded amplified TCR beta CDR3 regions. In the first-round RT-PCR of the TCR CDR3, the HTBI primer set was used. TCRdb reprocessed the multiplex PCR reads with MiXCR, giving one entry per CDR3 protein. The sample lists around 600,000 distinct CDR3 sequences; around 15% were seen once. Trimming removed 5 bases from V and 3 bases from J, with 14 bases in between. This CDR3 has 14 amino acids. This clonotype was detected many times. Antigen: not known.

The chain links TRBV12-3 or TRBV12-4 to TRBJ2-7; D tentatively reads TRBD1 or TRBD2 (6 bases each). This clonotype was sampled from a woman aged 45 to 65 with Graves' ophthalmopathy. What was sequenced was blood. CDR3 DNA sequence: TGTGCCAGCAGTCCCACCGGGGGCTACTACGAGCAGTACTTC. It translates to CASSPTGGYYEQYF.